This T cell receptor beta chain was obtained from a study of T cells after yellow fever vaccination. MiXCR was run by TCRdb on the 5' RACE reads, yielding one entry per CDR3 protein. This table has about 350,000 distinct CDR3 sequences, 8.1% appearing once. Germline-derived CDR1 and CDR2 are MNHNS and SASEGT. V lost 10 bases to trimming and J lost 3 bases, with 16 bases between them. This CDR3 is 13 amino acids long. Sequenced here: PBMCs, sampled roughly 46 days after the first yellow fever vaccination. This receptor was obtained from a man aged 18 to 35 who received the YFV17D yellow fever vaccine. This chain links TRBV6-1 with TRBJ2-7, with D possibly being TRBD2 (7 bases). As DNA, the CDR3 is TGTGCCACTACTCCGGGGGGCTACTACGAGCAGTACGTC. Translation gives CATTPGGYYEQYV.